This T cell receptor (beta chain) was observed in a study of T cell therapy after organ transplantation. Here immunoSEQ multiplex PCR was the method, and the copy in TCRdb shows in-frame clones only, minus some. Among 44,000 or so clones listed, about 94% were seen once. Details on this clone: Its target is not known.

The length of the CDR3 is 12 residues. Germline trimming cut 5 bases from V and 8 bases from J; bases unmatched to any gene: 1. The V gene's germline CDR1 is SGHVS and CDR2 FQNEAQ. This clonotype originated in a human patient who had received a solid organ transplant and had CMV disease. This rearrangement joins TRBV7-8 to TRBJ2-1, with 9 bases identical to TRBD2. The sequencing used CD8+ T cells from blood, collected before autologous CMV-specific T cell therapy. Written as DNA, the CDR3 is TGTGCCAGCAGCGGCGGGGGGGATGAGCAGTTCTTC. This gives the protein CASSGGGDEQFF.